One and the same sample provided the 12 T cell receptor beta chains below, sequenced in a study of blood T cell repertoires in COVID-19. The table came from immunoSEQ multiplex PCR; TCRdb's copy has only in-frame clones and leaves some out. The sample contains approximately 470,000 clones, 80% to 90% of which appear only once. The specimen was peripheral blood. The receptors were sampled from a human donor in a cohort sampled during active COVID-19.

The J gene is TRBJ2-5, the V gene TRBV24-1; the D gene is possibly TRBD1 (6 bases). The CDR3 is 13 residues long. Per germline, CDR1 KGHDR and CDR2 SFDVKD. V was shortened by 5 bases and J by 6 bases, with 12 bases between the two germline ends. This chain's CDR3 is CATSVQGTKTQYF. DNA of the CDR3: TGTGCCACCAGTGTTCAGGGGACAAAGACCCAGTACTTC.

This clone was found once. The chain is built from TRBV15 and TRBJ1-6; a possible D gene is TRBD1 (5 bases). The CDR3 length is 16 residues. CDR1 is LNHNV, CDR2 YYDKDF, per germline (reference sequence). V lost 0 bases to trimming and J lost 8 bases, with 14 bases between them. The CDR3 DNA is TGTGCCACCAGCAGAGATAGGGACCCGGGGGATTCACCCCTCCACTTT. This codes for CATSRDRDPGDSPLHF. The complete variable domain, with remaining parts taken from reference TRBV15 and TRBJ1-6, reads DAMVIQNPRYQVTQFGKPVTLSCSQTLNHNVMYWYQQKSSQAPKLLFHYYDKDFNNEADTPDNFQSRRPNTSFCFLDIRSPGLGDTAMYLCATSRDRDPGDSPLHFGNGTRLTVT.

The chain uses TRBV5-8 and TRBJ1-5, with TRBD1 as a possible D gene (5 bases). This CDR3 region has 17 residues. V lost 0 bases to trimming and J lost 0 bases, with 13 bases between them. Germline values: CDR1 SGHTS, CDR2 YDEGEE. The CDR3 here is CASSLGSTAYSNQPQHF. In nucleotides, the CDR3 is TGTGCCAGCAGCTTGGGATCGACAGCTTATAGCAATCAGCCCCAGCATTTT.

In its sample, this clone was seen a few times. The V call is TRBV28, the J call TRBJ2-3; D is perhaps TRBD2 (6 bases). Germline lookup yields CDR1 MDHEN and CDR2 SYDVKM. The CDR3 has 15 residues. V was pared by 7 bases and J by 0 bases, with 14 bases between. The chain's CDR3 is CASTRDVLSTDTQYF. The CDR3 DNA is TGTGCCAGCACGCGGGACGTCCTCAGCACAGATACGCAGTATTTT.

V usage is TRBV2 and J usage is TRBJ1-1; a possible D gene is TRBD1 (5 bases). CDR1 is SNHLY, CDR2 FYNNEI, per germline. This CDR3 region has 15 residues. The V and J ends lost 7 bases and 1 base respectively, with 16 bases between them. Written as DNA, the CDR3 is TGTGCCAGCATCCAAACGGACACCGAGAACACTGAAGCTTTCTTT. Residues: CASIQTDTENTEAFF.

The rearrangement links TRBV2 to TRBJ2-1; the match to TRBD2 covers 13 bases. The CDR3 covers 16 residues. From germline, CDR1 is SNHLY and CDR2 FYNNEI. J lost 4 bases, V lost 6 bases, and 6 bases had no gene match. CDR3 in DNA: TGTGCCAGCAGCACTAGCGGGAGGGCCGGTTACAATGAGCAGTTCTTC. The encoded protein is CASSTSGRAGYNEQFF. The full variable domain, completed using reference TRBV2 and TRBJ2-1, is EPEVTQTPSHQVTQMGQEVILRCVPISNHLYFYWYRQILGQKVEFLVSFYNNEISEKSEIFDDQFSVERPDGSNFTLKIRSTKLEDSAMYFCASSTSGRAGYNEQFFGPGTRLTVL.

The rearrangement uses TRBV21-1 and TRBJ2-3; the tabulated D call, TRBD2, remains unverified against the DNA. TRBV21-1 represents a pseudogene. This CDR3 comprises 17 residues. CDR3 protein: CASSKVARRERADTQYF. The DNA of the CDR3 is TGTGCCAGCAGCAAGGTAGCCAGGCGGGAGAGGGCAGATACGCAGTATTTT.

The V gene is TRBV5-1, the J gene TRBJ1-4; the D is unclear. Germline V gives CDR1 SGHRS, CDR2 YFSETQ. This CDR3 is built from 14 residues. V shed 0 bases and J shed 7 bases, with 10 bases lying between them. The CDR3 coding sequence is TGCGCCAGCAGCTTGGCCTTAAGTAGTGAAAAACTGTTTTTT. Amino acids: CASSLALSSEKLFF.

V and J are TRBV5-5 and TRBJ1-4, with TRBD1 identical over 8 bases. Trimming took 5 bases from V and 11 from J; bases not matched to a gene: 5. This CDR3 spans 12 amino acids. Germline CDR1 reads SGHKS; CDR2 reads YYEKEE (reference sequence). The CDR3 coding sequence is TGTGCCAGCAGTTCGGACAGGGTTAAACTGTTTTTT. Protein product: CASSSDRVKLFF.

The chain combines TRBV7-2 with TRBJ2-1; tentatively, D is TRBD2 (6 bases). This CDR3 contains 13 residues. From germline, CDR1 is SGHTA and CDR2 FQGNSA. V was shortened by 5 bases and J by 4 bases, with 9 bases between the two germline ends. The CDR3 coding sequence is TGTGCCAGCAGCCAGGGACTTTACAATGAGCAGTTCTTC. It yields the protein CASSQGLYNEQFF.

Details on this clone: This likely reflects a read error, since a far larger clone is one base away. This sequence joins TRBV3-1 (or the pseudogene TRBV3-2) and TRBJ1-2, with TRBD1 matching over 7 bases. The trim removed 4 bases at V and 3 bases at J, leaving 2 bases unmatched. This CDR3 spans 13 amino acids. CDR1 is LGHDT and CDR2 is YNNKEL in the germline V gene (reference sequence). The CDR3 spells CASSPGQDYGYTF. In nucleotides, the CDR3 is TGTGCCAGCAGCCCCGGACAGGACTATGGCTACACCTTC.

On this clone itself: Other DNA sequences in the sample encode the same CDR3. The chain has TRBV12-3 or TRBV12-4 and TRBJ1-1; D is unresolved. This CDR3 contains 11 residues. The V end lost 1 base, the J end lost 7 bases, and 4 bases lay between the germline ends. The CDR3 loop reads CASSLGGEAFF. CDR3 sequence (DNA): TGTGCCAGCAGTTTAGGCGGTGAAGCTTTCTTT.